This T cell receptor (beta chain) stems from a study of cytomegalovirus exposure and HLA in healthy donors. The PCR employed 60 Vbeta primers together with 13 Jbeta primers. The repertoire was sequenced with immunoSEQ multiplex PCR; TCRdb's copy has only in-frame clones and lacks some. The profile shows roughly 98,000 clones, roughly 70% of them singletons. There are 15 residues in the CDR3. CDR1 MDHEN and CDR2 SYDVKM come from the germline V gene. V was clipped by 1 base and J by 0 bases, with 10 bases between them. Sequencing input: PBMCs. The chain has TRBV28 and TRBJ2-7, with TRBD1 as a possible D gene (5 bases). The receptor comes from a man in his forties or fifties in good health and CMV-seronegative. This CDR3 is CASSLSGYSSYEQYF. CDR3 DNA: TGTGCCAGCAGTTTATCAGGGTATAGCTCCTACGAGCAGTACTTC.